Below are 6 T cell receptor beta chains sequenced from a single sample in a study of blood T cell repertoires in COVID-19 (dated by TCRdb to the early 2020s). Library method: the immunoSEQ multiplex PCR assay. Drawn from immuneACCESS, this table holds only the in-frame rearrangements with V and J called that TCRdb kept. Clones are partly lost; checked studies trace under half to an unresolved V gene and leave the rest unexplained. The table for this sample lists 200,000 to 250,000 clones; 83% of them were counted only once. The top ten clones comprise around 4.6% of the sample. Specimen: PBMCs or T cells enriched from blood (not recorded which). The receptor set was obtained from a woman between 45 and 60 years old who had been exposed to COVID-19.

V gene TRBV3-1 (or the pseudogene TRBV3-2) combines with J gene TRBJ2-4; 14 bases match TRBD2. Germline CDR1 and CDR2: LGHDT and YNNKEL (reference sequence). The J segment lost 3 bases and the V segment lost 4 bases, leaving 5 bases of the junction unmatched. This CDR3 is built from 17 residues. Written as DNA, the CDR3 is TGTGCCAGCAGCCCGCCCGGACTAGCGGGGGGCAAAAACATTCAGTACTTC. It is translated as CASSPPGLAGGKNIQYF.

V and J are TRBV7-2 and TRBJ2-7, with D uncertain. Germline V gene sequence: CDR1 SGHTA, CDR2 FQGNSA. This CDR3 is built from 14 residues. V lost 2 bases and J lost 0, with 8 bases in between. Here the CDR3 reads CASSLQFGSYEQYF. CDR3 nucleotides: TGTGCCAGCAGCTTACAGTTTGGCTCCTACGAGCAGTACTTC.

The rearrangement uses TRBV2 and TRBJ1-1; D gene ambiguous. The CDR3 runs 14 residues. The V and J ends lost 8 bases and 0 bases respectively, with 13 bases between them. Germline CDR1 is SNHLY and CDR2 is FYNNEI. The CDR3 protein is CASWVTSLNTEAFF. The CDR3 DNA sequence: TGTGCCAGCTGGGTGACATCACTGAACACTGAAGCTTTCTTT.

The chain couples TRBV5-8 to TRBJ1-2, with TRBD1 as a possible D gene (6 bases). Germline-derived CDR1 and CDR2 are SGHTS and YDEGEE. The CDR3 is made up of 16 amino acids. V gave up 4 bases and J gave up 1 base, with 17 bases separating them. CDR3 region: CASSRIQGGGNYGYTF. The DNA of the CDR3 is TGTGCCAGCAGCCGTATACAGGGAGGGGGTAACTATGGCTACACCTTC.

The chain is built from TRBV2 and TRBJ2-1; 7 bases are a match to TRBD1. After removal of 4 bases from V and 0 bases from J, the junction contained 9 bases not matched to a gene. Germline V gives CDR1 SNHLY, CDR2 FYNNEI. The CDR3 spans 17 residues. The CDR3 reads CASSGGTAFSSYNEQFF. For the CDR3, the DNA is TGTGCCAGCAGTGGGGGGACAGCCTTTAGCTCCTACAATGAGCAGTTCTTC.

The chain is built from TRBV5-6 and TRBJ2-1; 7 bases align to TRBD2. This CDR3 comprises 14 residues. Per the germline V gene, CDR1 is SGHDT and CDR2 is YYEEEE. V gave up 4 bases and J gave up 3 bases; unmatched junction bases: 4. In nucleotides, the CDR3 is TGTGCCAGCAGCAATTGGGGGGGCTACAATGAGCAGTTCTTC. Encoded protein: CASSNWGGYNEQFF.